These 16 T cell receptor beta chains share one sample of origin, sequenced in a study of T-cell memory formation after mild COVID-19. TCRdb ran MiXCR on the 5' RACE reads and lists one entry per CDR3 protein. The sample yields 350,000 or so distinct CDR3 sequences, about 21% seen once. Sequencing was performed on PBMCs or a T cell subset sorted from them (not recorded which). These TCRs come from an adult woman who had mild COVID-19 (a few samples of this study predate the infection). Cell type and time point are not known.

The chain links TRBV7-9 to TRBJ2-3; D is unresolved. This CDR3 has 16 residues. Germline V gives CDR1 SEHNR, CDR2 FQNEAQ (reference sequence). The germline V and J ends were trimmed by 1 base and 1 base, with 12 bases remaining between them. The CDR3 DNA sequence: TGTGCCAGCAGCTTAGACACGGCGTACCGCACAGATACGCAGTATTTT. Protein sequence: CASSLDTAYRTDTQYF.

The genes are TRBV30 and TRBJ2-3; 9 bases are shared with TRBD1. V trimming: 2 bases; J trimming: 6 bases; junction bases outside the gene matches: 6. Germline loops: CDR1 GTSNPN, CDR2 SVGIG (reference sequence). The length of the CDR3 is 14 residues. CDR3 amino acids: CAWSRDRVTDTQYF. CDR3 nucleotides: TGTGCCTGGAGTCGGGACAGGGTTACGGATACGCAGTATTTT.

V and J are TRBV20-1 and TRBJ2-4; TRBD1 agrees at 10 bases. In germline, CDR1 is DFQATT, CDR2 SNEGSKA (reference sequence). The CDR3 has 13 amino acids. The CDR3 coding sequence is TGCAGGGCGGGACAGGGGACTGTAGACATTCAGTACTTC. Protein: CRAGQGTVDIQYF.

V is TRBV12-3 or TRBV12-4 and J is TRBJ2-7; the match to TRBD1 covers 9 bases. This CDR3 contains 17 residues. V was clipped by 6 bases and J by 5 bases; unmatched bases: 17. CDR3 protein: CASSRTLGDRDIHEQYF. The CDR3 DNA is TGTGCCAGCAGCCGAACACTGGGGGACAGGGATATCCACGAGCAGTACTTC.

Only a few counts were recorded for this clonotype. For the CDR3, the DNA is TGTGCCACCAGCGCTACCGTCGAGCAGTTCTTC. As protein: CATSATVEQFF. The rearrangement joins TRBV24-1 to TRBJ2-1; D not certain. The CDR3 length is 11 residues. Germline CDR1 KGHDR, CDR2 SFDVKD. V dropped 7 bases and J dropped 10 bases, with 10 bases sitting between them.

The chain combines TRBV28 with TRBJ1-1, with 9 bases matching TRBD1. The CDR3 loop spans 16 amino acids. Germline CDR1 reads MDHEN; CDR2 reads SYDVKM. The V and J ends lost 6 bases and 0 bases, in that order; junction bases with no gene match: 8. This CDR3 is CASSPRGTGMNTEAFF. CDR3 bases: TGTGCCAGCAGCCCCCGGGGGACAGGGATGAACACTGAAGCTTTCTTT.

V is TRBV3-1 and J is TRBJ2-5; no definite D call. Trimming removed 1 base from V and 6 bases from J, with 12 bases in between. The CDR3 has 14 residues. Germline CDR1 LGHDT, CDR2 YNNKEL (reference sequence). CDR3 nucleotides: TGTGCCAGCAGCCAAGGCGTCGGGCGTAAGACCCAGTACTTC. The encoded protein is CASSQGVGRKTQYF.

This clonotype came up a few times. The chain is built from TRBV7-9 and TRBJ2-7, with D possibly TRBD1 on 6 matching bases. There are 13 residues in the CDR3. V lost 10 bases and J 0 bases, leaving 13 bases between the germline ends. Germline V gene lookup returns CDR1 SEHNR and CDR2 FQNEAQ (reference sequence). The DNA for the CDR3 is TGTGCCATTACACAGGGCTACTCCTACGAGCAGTACTTC. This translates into CAITQGYSYEQYF.

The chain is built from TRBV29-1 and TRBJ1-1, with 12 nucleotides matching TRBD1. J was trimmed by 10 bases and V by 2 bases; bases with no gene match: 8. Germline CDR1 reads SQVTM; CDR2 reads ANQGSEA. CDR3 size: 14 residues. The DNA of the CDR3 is TGCAGCGTTGAACGGGACAGGGGGCGATTAGGAGCTTTCTTT. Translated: CSVERDRGRLGAFF.

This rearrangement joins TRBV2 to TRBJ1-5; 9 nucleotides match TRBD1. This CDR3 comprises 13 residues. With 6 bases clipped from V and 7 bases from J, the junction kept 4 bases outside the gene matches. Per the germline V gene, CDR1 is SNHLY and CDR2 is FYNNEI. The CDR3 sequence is CASRRQGVQPQHF. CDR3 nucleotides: TGTGCCAGCAGACGACAGGGGGTACAGCCCCAGCATTTT. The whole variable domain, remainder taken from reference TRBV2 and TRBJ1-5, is EPEVTQTPSHQVTQMGQEVILRCVPISNHLYFYWYRQILGQKVEFLVSFYNNEISEKSEIFDDQFSVERPDGSNFTLKIRSTKLEDSAMYFCASRRQGVQPQHFGDGTRLSIL.

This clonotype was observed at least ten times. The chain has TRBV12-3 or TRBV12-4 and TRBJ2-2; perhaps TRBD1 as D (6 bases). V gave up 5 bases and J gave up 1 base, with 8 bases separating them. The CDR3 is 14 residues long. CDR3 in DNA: TGTGCCAGCAGTCCACAGGGGAACACCGGGGAGCTGTTTTTT. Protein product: CASSPQGNTGELFF.

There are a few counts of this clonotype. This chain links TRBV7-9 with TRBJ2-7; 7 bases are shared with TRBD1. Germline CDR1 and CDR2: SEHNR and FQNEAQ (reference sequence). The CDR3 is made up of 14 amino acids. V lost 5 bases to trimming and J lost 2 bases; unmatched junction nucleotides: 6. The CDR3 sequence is CASSPGTEAYEQYF. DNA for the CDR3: TGTGCCAGCAGCCCCGGGACAGAAGCCTACGAGCAGTACTTC.

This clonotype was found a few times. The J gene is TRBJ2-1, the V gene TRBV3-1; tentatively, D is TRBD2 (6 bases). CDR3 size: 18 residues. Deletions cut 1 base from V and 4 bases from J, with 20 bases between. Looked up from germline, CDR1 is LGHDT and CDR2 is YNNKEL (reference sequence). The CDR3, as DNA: TGTGCCAGCAGCCAAGGTTTCGCGCGATGGGGGGATTACAATGAGCAGTTCTTC. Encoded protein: CASSQGFARWGDYNEQFF.

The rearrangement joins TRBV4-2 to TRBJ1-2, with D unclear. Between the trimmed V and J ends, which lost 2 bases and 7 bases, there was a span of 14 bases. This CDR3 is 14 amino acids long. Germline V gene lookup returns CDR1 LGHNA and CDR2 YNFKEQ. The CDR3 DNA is TGTGCCAGCAGCCAACTCGGGCGAGAGGGTGGCTACACCTTC. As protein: CASSQLGREGGYTF.

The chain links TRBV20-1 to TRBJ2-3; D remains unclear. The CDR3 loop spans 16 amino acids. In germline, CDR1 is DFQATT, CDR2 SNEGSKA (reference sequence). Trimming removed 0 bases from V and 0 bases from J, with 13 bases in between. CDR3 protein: CSARDRWRHSTDTQYF. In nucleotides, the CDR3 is TGCAGTGCTAGAGATCGTTGGAGACACAGCACAGATACGCAGTATTTT.

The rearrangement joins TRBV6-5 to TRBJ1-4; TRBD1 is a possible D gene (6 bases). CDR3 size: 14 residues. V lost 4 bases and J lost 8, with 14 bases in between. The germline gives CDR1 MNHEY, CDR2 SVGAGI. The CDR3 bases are TGTGCCAGCAGTTCCAGCTGGACAGCGGAAAAACTGTTTTTT. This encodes CASSSSWTAEKLFF.